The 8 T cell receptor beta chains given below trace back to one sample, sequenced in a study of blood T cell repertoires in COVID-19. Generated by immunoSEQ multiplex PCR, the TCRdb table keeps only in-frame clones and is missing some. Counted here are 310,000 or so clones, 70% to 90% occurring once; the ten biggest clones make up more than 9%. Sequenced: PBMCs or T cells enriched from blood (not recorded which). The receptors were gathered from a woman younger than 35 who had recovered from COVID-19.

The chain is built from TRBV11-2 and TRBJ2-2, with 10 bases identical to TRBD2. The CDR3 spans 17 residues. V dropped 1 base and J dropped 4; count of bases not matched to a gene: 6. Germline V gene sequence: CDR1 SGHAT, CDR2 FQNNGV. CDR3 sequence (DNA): TGTGCCAGCAGCTTAGGGAGCGGGGGGGTTGGCACCGGGGAGCTGTTTTTT. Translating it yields CASSLGSGGVGTGELFF. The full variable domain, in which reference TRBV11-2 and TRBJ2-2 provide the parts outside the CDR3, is EAGVAQSPRYKIIEKRQSVAFWCNPISGHATLYWYQQILGQGPKLLIQFQNNGVVDDSQLPKDRFSAERLKGVDSTLKIQPAKLEDSAVYLCASSLGSGGVGTGELFFGEGSRLTVL.

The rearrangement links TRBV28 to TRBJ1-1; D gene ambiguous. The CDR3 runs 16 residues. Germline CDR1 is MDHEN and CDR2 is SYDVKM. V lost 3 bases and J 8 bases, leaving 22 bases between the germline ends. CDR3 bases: TGTGCCAGCAGTTTGTCGCAGCGCCTTAGCTATTCGGAAGCTTTCTTT. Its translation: CASSLSQRLSYSEAFF.

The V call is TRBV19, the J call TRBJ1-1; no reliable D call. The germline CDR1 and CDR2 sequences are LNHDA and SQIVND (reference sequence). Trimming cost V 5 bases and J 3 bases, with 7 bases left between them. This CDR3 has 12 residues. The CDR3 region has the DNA TGTGCCAGTAGTCGCGGGTACACTGAAGCTTTCTTT. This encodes CASSRGYTEAFF. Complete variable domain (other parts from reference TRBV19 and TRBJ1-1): DGGITQSPKYLFRKEGQNVTLSCEQNLNHDAMYWYRQDPGQGLRLIYYSQIVNDFQKGDIAEGYSVSREKKESFPLTVTSAQKNPTAFYLCASSRGYTEAFFGQGTRLTVV.

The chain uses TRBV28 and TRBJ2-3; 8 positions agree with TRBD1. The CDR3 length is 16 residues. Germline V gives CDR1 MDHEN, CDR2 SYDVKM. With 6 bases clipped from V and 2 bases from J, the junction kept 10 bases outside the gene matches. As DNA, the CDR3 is TGTGCCAGCAGCCAAATCTCGGACAGGGCCACAGATACGCAGTATTTT. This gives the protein CASSQISDRATDTQYF.

CDR3 coding DNA: TGTGCCAGCAGTTTCGGGGGAACTTCTGACCAGCCCCAGCATTTT. Translated, it gives CASSFGGTSDQPQHF. The chain couples TRBV27 to TRBJ1-5, with D perhaps TRBD1 (5 bases). The V gene lost 3 bases and the J gene lost 7 bases, with 16 bases spanning the gap. The CDR3 totals 15 residues. Germline V CDR1 and CDR2: MNHEY, SMNVEV (reference sequence).

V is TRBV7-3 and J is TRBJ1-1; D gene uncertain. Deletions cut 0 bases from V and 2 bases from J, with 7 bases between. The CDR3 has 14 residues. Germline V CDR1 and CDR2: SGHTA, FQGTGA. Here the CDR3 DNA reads TGTGCCAGCAGCTTAACGCCCAGTAACACTGAAGCTTTCTTT. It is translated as CASSLTPSNTEAFF.

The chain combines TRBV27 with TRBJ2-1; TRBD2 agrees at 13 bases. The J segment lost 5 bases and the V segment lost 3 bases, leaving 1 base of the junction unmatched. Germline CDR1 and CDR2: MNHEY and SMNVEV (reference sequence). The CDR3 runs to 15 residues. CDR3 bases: TGTGCCAGCAGTTTGGGACTAGCGGGGAACAATGAGCAGTTCTTC. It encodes CASSLGLAGNNEQFF.

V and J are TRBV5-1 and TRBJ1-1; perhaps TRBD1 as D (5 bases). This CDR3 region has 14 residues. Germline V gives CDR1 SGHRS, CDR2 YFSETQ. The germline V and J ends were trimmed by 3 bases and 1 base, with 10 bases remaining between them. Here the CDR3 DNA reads TGCGCCAGCAGCTCAGCGACAGAGAACACTGAAGCTTTCTTT. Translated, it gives CASSSATENTEAFF.